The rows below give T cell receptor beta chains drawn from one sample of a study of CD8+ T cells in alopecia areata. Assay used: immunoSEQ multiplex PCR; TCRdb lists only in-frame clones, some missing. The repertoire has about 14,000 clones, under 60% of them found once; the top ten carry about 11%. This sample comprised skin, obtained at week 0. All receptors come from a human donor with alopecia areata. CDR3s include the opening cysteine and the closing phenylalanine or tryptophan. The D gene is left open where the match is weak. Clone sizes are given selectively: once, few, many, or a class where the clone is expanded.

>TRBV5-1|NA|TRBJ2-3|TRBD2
CASSWGLLSSTDTQYF
TGCGCCAGCAGCTGGGGACTACTCTCTAGCACAGATACGCAGTATTTT
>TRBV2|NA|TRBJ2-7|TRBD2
CASSDVAGWNHEQYF
TGTGCCAGCAGTGACGTAGCGGGTTGGAACCACGAGCAGTACTTC
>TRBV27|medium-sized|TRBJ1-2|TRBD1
CASSLSFRQGANYGYTF
TGTGCCAGCAGTTTAAGTTTCCGGCAGGGGGCAAACTATGGCTACACCTTC
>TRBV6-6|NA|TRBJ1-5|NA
CASSYNEGVSNQPQHF
TGTGCCAGCAGTTACAATGAGGGGGTTAGCAATCAGCCCCAGCATTTT
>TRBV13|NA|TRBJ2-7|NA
CASSLEASEQYF
TGTGCCAGCAGCTTAGAGGCGTCCGAGCAGTACTTC
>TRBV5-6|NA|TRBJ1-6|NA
CASTTDSLSYNSPLHF
TGTGCCAGCACCACGGACAGCCTCTCCTATAATTCACCCCTCCACTTT
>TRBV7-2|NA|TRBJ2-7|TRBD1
CASSTGQGAYEQYF
TGTGCCAGCAGCACGGGACAGGGGGCCTACGAGCAGTACTTC
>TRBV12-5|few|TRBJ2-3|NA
CASAPRTDTQYF
TGTGCTAGTGCCCCTCGCACAGATACGCAGTATTTT
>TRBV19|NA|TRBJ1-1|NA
CASSIPRELNTEAFF
TGTGCCAGTAGTATCCCCAGGGAATTGAACACTGAAGCTTTCTTT
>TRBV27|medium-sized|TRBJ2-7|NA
CASSPGAAYYEQYF
TGTGCCAGCAGCCCCGGGGCGGCCTACTACGAGCAGTACTTC
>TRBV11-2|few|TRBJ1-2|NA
CASSPGTLYGYTF
TGTGCCAGCAGCCCCGGGACTCTCTATGGCTACACCTTC
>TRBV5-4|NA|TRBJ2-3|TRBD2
CASSLDRGVTDTQYF
TGTGCCAGCAGCTTGGACCGGGGGGTCACAGATACGCAGTATTTT
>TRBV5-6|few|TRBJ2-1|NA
CASSLDPVEQFF
TGTGCCAGCAGCTTGGATCCGGTTGAGCAGTTCTTC
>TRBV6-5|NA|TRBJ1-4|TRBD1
CASSEWSGQGLLF
TGTGCCAGCAGTGAATGGAGCGGACAGGGTCTTTTGTTT
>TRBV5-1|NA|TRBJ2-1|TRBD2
CASSTGSPGLARNEQFF
TGCGCCAGCAGCACCGGATCACCGGGACTAGCGAGGAATGAGCAGTTCTTC
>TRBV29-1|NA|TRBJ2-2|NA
CSVLRRTGELFF
TGCAGCGTCCTTAGGCGTACCGGGGAGCTGTTTTTT
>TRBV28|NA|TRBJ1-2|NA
CASSPREYGYTF
TGTGCCAGCAGCCCACGGGAGTATGGCTACACCTTC
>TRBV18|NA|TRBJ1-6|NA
CASSPGESPLHF
TGTGCCAGCTCACCGGGGGAATCACCCCTCCACTTT
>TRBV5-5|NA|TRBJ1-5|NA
CASSLWRKGQPQHF
TGTGCCAGCAGCTTGTGGCGGAAGGGCCAGCCCCAGCATTTT
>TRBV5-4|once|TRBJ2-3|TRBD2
CASNLADTSTDTQYF
TGTGCCAGTAATCTAGCGGACACTAGCACAGATACGCAGTATTTT
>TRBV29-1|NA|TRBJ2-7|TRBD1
CSVSFWDRAWVQYF
TGCAGCGTTAGTTTCTGGGACAGGGCTTGGGTGCAGTACTTC
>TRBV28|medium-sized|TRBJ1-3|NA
CASSPDSGNSGNTIYF
TGTGCCAGCAGTCCCGACAGCGGGAACTCTGGAAACACCATATATTTT
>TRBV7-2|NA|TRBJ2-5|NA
CASSGSRETQYF
TGTGCCAGCAGCGGTAGCCGGGAGACCCAGTACTTC
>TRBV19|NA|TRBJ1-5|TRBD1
CASTETGTGNQPQHF
TGTGCCAGTACCGAGACAGGGACAGGCAATCAGCCCCAGCATTTT
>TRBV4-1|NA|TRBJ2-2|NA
CASSQEWGDTGELFF
TGCGCCAGCAGCCAAGAGTGGGGAGACACCGGGGAGCTGTTTTTT
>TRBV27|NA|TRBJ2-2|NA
CASSSTGTRIGGELFF
TGTGCCAGCAGTTCTACCGGGACAAGGATCGGCGGGGAGCTGTTTTTT
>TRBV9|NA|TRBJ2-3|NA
CASSEGGGRTDTQYF
TGTGCCAGCAGCGAGGGTGGGGGGCGCACAGATACGCAGTATTTT
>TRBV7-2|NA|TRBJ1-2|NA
CASSLVRASHYGYTF
TGTGCCAGCAGCTTAGTCCGCGCATCCCACTATGGCTACACCTTC
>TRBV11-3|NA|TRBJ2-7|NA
CASSLSGPNSEQYF
TGTGCCAGCAGCTTGTCCGGGCCAAACTCGGAGCAGTACTTC
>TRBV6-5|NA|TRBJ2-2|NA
CASSWPHTGSTGELFF
TGTGCCAGCAGTTGGCCTCACACGGGGAGCACCGGGGAGCTGTTTTTT